One sample yielded the 14 T cell receptor beta chains listed below, sequenced in a study of OX40 agonist ivuxolimab in advanced cancers. Profiling relied on immunoSEQ multiplex PCR, and the TCRdb table lists in-frame clones only, not all of them. The sample includes 75,000 to 100,000 clones, under 95% of them seen just once. The sample in question was CD4+ or CD8+ T cells sorted from blood, obtained in a trial of the OX40 agonist ivuxolimab. The receptors derive from an adult with an advanced solid tumor such as melanoma, head and neck, liver or kidney cancer.

The V and J genes are TRBV2 and TRBJ2-3; D is unclear. The CDR3 covers 15 residues. Looked up from germline, CDR1 is SNHLY and CDR2 is FYNNEI. With 6 bases removed from V and 1 base from J, the gap between germline ends came to 14 bases. CDR3 DNA: TGTGCCAGCAGCCCTCAAGGCGGCGGCACAGATACGCAGTATTTT. Protein: CASSPQGGGTDTQYF. The variable domain in full, completed from reference TRBV2 and TRBJ2-3, reads EPEVTQTPSHQVTQMGQEVILRCVPISNHLYFYWYRQILGQKVEFLVSFYNNEISEKSEIFDDQFSVERPDGSNFTLKIRSTKLEDSAMYFCASSPQGGGTDTQYFGPGTRLTVL.

This clone was observed once. The chain employs TRBV6-5 and TRBJ2-7; 11 bases line up with TRBD2. The CDR3 runs to 15 residues. Germline V gene data show CDR1 as MNHEY and CDR2 as SVGAGI. V dropped 8 bases and J dropped 0; count of bases not matched to a gene: 6. The CDR3 protein is CASATSGGNSYEQYF. CDR3 coding DNA: TGTGCCAGCGCAACTAGCGGGGGAAACTCCTACGAGCAGTACTTC.

The chain employs TRBV2 and TRBJ1-6, with TRBD1 identical over 7 bases. The CDR3 contains 14 residues. V dropped 6 bases and J dropped 8; count of bases not matched to a gene: 7. CDR1 SNHLY and CDR2 FYNNEI come from the germline V gene. The CDR3 nucleotides are TGTGCCAGCAGGGCAGGGGGAGGGCATTCACCCCTCCACTTT. This codes for CASRAGGGHSPLHF. The full variable domain, in which reference TRBV2 and TRBJ1-6 provide the parts outside the CDR3, is EPEVTQTPSHQVTQMGQEVILRCVPISNHLYFYWYRQILGQKVEFLVSFYNNEISEKSEIFDDQFSVERPDGSNFTLKIRSTKLEDSAMYFCASRAGGGHSPLHFGNGTRLTVT.

The chain employs TRBV9 and TRBJ1-3, with unresolved D. Germline V CDR1 and CDR2: SGDLS, YYNGEE. CDR3 length: 16 amino acids. Trimming cost V 1 base and J 0 bases, with 11 bases left between them. CDR3 sequence reads: CASSVMELISGNTIYF. CDR3 DNA: TGTGCCAGCAGCGTAATGGAGCTGATCTCTGGAAACACCATATATTTT.

The V call is TRBV5-1, the J call TRBJ2-5; no reliable D call. The germline CDR1 and CDR2 sequences are SGHRS and YFSETQ. The germline V and J ends were trimmed by 0 bases and 2 bases, with 8 bases remaining between them. CDR3 length: 14 residues. The DNA for the CDR3 is TGCGCCAGCAGCTTGGTTGGGGTACAAGAGACCCAGTACTTC. This sequence encodes CASSLVGVQETQYF.

This sequence joins TRBV6-5 and TRBJ2-5, with D hard to call. The CDR3 length is 13 residues. Germline V CDR1 and CDR2: MNHEY, SVGAGI. Trimming left V 7 bases short and J 5 bases short, with 14 bases between. This chain's CDR3 is CASKLTSFETQYF. For the CDR3, the DNA is TGTGCCAGCAAGTTAACTTCTTTCGAGACCCAGTACTTC.

The chain has TRBV7-2 and TRBJ1-5; TRBD1 matches 7 bases. The germline V gene encodes CDR1 SGHTA and CDR2 FQGNSA. The junction had 10 bases not matched to a gene; V was cut back by 5 bases and J by 6 bases. The CDR3 totals 15 residues. CDR3 DNA sequence: TGTGCCAGCAGCCCCGAGGGGGCCCCATCTCAGCCCCAGCATTTT. Translated: CASSPEGAPSQPQHF.

V and J are TRBV7-9 and TRBJ1-5; D ambiguous. Germline loops: CDR1 SEHNR, CDR2 FQNEAQ (reference sequence). Trimming removed 5 bases at V and 6 bases at J, with 17 bases between. The CDR3 spans 15 residues. CDR3 sequence (DNA): TGTGCCAGCAGCCCGGGCGACGGGGAGGCTCAGCCCCAGCATTTT. This encodes CASSPGDGEAQPQHF.

The chain has TRBV2 and TRBJ2-7; 14 bases line up with TRBD2. Germline V gives CDR1 SNHLY, CDR2 FYNNEI. J gave up 4 bases and V 5 bases, and 4 bases lay outside the gene matches. The CDR3 spans 15 residues. The CDR3: CASSLRTSGGYEQYF. DNA for the CDR3: TGTGCCAGCAGTCTCAGGACTAGCGGGGGGTACGAGCAGTACTTC.

The rearrangement links TRBV6-5 to TRBJ1-1; 10 nucleotides agree with TRBD1. In germline, CDR1 is MNHEY, CDR2 SVGAGI. This CDR3 has 15 residues. Losses at the gene ends were 5 bases for V and 2 bases for J; bases not matched to a gene: 5. CDR3 sequence (DNA): TGTGCCAGCAGTCGACAGGGGGCCCCTAACACTGAAGCTTTCTTT. Translated, it gives CASSRQGAPNTEAFF.

The chain employs TRBV28 and TRBJ2-7, with TRBD1 matching 11 bases. Trimming took 2 bases from V and 2 from J; bases not matched to a gene: 2. Germline CDR1 reads MDHEN; CDR2 reads SYDVKM. This CDR3 is 15 amino acids long. The CDR3: CASSLPGQGAYEQYF. For the CDR3, the DNA is TGTGCCAGCAGTTTACCGGGACAGGGGGCCTACGAGCAGTACTTC.

The rearrangement joins TRBV5-1 to TRBJ2-7; TRBD2 aligns across 13 bases. The trim removed 4 bases at V and 4 bases at J, leaving 11 bases unmatched. Germline V gene sequence: CDR1 SGHRS, CDR2 YFSETQ. The CDR3 has 17 amino acids. The CDR3, as DNA: TGCGCCAGCAGCGCCAGACTAGCGGGGGGCCTCAGGTACGAGCAGTACTTC. This gives the protein CASSARLAGGLRYEQYF. The whole variable domain, filled in from reference TRBV5-1 and TRBJ2-7, reads KAGVTQTPRYLIKTRGQQVTLSCSPISGHRSVSWYQQTPGQGLQFLFEYFSETQRNKGNFPGRFSGRQFSNSRSEMNVSTLELGDSALYLCASSARLAGGLRYEQYFGPGTRLTVT.

The chain combines TRBV7-9 with TRBJ1-2; D gene uncertain. Trimming removed 5 bases from V and 2 bases from J, with 9 bases in between. The germline V gene has CDR1 SEHNR and CDR2 FQNEAQ (reference sequence). CDR3 length: 13 amino acids. CDR3 loop: CASSRVGNYGYTF. The CDR3 DNA reads as TGTGCCAGCAGCCGAGTAGGGAACTATGGCTACACCTTC.

The chain employs TRBV27 and TRBJ2-1, with D unresolved. In germline, CDR1 is MNHEY, CDR2 SMNVEV (reference sequence). The CDR3 sequence is 12 residues long. Between the trimmed V and J ends, which lost 5 bases and 5 bases, there was a span of 7 bases. CDR3 in amino acids: CASSLSNNEQFF. CDR3 bases: TGTGCCAGCAGTCTCAGTAACAATGAGCAGTTCTTC.